The clone carrying this TCR beta chain was counted between two and nine times. Its antigen is still unknown. The TCRbeta library was prepared with unique molecular identifiers. TCRdb ran MiXCR on the PCR reads and lists one entry per CDR3 protein. The table has about 590,000 distinct CDR3 sequences, about an eighth seen once; the top ten hold 2.2%. This record comes from a study of T-cell reconstitution after alpha-beta-depleted transplantation in children. Study-wide results and caveats: There were some patients whose high TCRbeta diversity at day 60 came from surviving recipient T cells and thymic progenitors. Several hundred rapidly expanded clones from non-depleted graft cells reportedly supplied alpha-beta T cells about two months post-transplant. T-cell numbers and diversity one year post-transplant derived largely from freshly generated T cells.

With 4 bases clipped from V and 4 bases from J, the junction kept 9 bases outside the gene matches. The CDR3 sequence is 15 residues long. Germline-derived CDR1 and CDR2 are SGHDT and YYEEEE. This clonotype was sampled from a male patient between 10 and 17 years old who had a stem cell transplant for acute myeloid leukemia, so the T cells may come from the graft donor. The chain recombines TRBV5-6 with TRBJ2-7; TRBD1 aligns across 9 bases. The specimen was PBMCs, mostly from graft donor cells, collected 360 days after TCRalphabeta/CD19-depleted stem cell transplant. CDR3 nucleotide sequence: TGTGCCAGCAGCCCTAGACTGGGACAGGGTTACGAGCAGTACTTC. Translation gives CASSPRLGQGYEQYF.